This TCR beta chain was identified during a study of T cell changes during pregnancy in multiple sclerosis. Here immunoSEQ multiplex PCR was the method, and the copy in TCRdb shows in-frame clones only, minus some. The sample has 20,000 or so clones, more than 80% seen once. CDR3 length: 15 residues. Germline trimming cut 3 bases from V and 3 bases from J; bases unmatched to any gene: 3. Germline V gene lookup returns CDR1 MNHNS and CDR2 SASEGT. The clonotype was recovered from a female donor in good health, enrolled as a control in a pregnancy study. The chain is built from TRBV6-1 and TRBJ2-2; 8 nucleotides agree with TRBD1. This material consisted of CD8+ T cells from peripheral blood mononuclear cells, taken in the third trimester of pregnancy. CDR3 in amino acids: CASSEGDRYTGELFF. CDR3 DNA: TGTGCCAGCAGTGAGGGGGACAGGTACACCGGGGAGCTGTTTTTT.